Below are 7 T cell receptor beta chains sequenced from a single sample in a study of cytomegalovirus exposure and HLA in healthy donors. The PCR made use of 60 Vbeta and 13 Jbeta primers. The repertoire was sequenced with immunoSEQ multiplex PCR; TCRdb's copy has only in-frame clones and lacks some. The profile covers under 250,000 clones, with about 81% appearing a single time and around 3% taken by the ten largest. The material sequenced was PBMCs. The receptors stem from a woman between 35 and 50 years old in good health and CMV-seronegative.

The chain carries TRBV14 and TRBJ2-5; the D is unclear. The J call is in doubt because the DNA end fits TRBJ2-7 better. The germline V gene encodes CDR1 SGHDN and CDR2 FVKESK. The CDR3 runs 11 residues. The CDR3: CASSFGREQYF. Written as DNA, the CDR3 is TGTGCCAGCAGCTTTGGGCGCGAGCAGTACTTC.

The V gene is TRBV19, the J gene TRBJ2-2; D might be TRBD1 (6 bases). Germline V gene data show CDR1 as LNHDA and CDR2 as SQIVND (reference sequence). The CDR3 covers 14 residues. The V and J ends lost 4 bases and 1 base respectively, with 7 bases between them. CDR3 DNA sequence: TGTGCCAGTAGTACGACAGGGAACACCGGGGAGCTGTTTTTT. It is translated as CASSTTGNTGELFF.

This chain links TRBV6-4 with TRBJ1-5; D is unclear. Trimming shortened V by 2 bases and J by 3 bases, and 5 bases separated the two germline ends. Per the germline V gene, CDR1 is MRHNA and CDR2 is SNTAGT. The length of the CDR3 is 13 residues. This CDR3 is CASSDEPNQPQHF. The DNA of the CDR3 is TGTGCCAGCAGTGACGAGCCCAATCAGCCCCAGCATTTT.

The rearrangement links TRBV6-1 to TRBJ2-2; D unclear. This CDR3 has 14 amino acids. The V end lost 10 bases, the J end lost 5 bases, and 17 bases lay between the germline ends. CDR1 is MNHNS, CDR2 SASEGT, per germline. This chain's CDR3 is CATQHKPGTGELFF. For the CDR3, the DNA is TGTGCCACCCAGCATAAACCCGGGACCGGGGAGCTGTTTTTT.

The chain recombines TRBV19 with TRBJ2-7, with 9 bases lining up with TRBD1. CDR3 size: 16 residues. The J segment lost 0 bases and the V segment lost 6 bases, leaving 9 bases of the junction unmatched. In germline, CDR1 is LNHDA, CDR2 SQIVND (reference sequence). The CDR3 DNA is TGTGCCAGTAGCCCTAGACGGACAGGGGACTCCTACGAGCAGTACTTC. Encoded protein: CASSPRRTGDSYEQYF.

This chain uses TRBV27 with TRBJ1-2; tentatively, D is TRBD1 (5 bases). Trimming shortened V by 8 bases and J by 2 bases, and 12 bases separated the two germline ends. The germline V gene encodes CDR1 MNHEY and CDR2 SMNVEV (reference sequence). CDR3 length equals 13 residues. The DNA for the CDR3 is TGTGCCAGCCAGAAACAGGAAAACTATGGCTACACCTTC. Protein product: CASQKQENYGYTF.

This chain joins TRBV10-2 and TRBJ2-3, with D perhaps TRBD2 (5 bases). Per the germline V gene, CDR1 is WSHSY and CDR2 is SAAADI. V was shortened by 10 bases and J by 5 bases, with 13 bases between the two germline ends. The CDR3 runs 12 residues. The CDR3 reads CATQEAGDTQYF. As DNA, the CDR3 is TGCGCCACCCAGGAGGCTGGAGATACGCAGTATTTT.